This TCR beta chain was retrieved from a study of T cells in Graves' hyperthyroidism and ophthalmopathy. There were TCR beta CDR3 regions amplified from RNA transcripts. TCR CDR3 underwent first-round RT-PCR with the HTBI primer set. TCRdb itself ran the multiplex PCR reads through MiXCR, one entry per CDR3 protein. The table shows 540,000 or so distinct CDR3 sequences, with about 43% occurring only once. In its sample, this clonotype was seen a few times. V lost 5 bases, J lost 4 bases, and 7 bases stayed unmatched. This CDR3 is 15 amino acids long. This chain joins TRBV12-3 or TRBV12-4 and TRBJ1-1, with 10 bases that match TRBD1. This TCR derives from an adult woman with Graves' disease, either hyperthyroidism or ophthalmopathy (not recorded which). Sample: peripheral blood or thyroid tissue (not recorded which). The chain's CDR3 is CASSRQGARSTEAFF. As DNA, the CDR3 is TGTGCCAGCAGTCGACAGGGGGCAAGGTCCACTGAAGCTTTCTTT.